This T cell receptor beta chain came from a study of blood T cell repertoires in COVID-19. Study overall: The analysed material was cDNA or gDNA that came from T cells, B-cell-depleted T cells, or PBMCs.

Cohort 3 donors counted as recovered after two negative PCRs, clearance, or resolved symptoms. The authors' processing: Estimation of nucleated cell counts was performed using reference gene primer amplification. Clones were read by immunoSEQ multiplex PCR, and TCRdb kept only the in-frame ones, dropping some. V and J calls and clone size are as listed in that table; D and trimming were resolved from the DNA. The sample lists 250,000 to 300,000 clones, around 84% seen once, with around 15% in the top ten. The germline V gene has CDR1 LGHDT and CDR2 YNNKEL (reference sequence). The ends lost 3 bases at V and 2 bases at J; junction bases unmatched: 11. The length of the CDR3 is 17 residues.

The chain has TRBV3-1 (or the pseudogene TRBV3-2) and TRBJ2-5, with 8 nucleotides matching TRBD2. What was sequenced was PBMCs or T cells enriched from blood (not recorded which). The source is a man between 18 and 35 years old who had recovered from COVID-19. This chain's CDR3 is CASSQAPPLAGQETQYF. CDR3 nucleotides: TGTGCCAGCAGCCAGGCCCCCCCTTTAGCGGGACAAGAGACCCAGTACTTC.